What follows are 4 T cell receptor beta chains derived from one specimen sequenced in a study of shared T cell receptors in the human thymus. Repertoires were generated with immunoSEQ multiplex PCR, while TCRdb's copy carries only in-frame clones and drops some. The table has over 650,000 clones, 87% seen once; the top ten hold 0.009% to 0.0095%. The same data also contributed to another study, on human thymus T cells.

Material for sequencing was thymocytes. Receptor source: a boy under two years old with a congenital heart defect.

The chain is built from TRBV14 and TRBJ2-7; no firm D call. The CDR3 extends over 14 amino acids. The ends were cut back, 4 bases at V and 2 bases at J, with 12 bases in the middle. Germline assignment: CDR1 SGHDN and CDR2 FVKESK. In nucleotides, the CDR3 is TGTGCCAGCAGCCGAGAGCCGGGTACCTACGAGCAGTACTTC. Translating gives CASSREPGTYEQYF.

The V and J genes are TRBV4-3 and TRBJ2-3; possibly TRBD2 for D (7 bases). The V gene's germline CDR1 is LGHNA and CDR2 YSLEER. Trimming took 3 bases from V and 7 from J, leaving 23 bases between them. This CDR3 region has 17 residues. In nucleotides, the CDR3 is TGCGCCAGCAGCCATCTTCGAAGTGGGGGGGGCCACCATACGCAGTATTTT. This gives the protein CASSHLRSGGGHHTQYF.

The rearrangement links TRBV19 to TRBJ2-1; TRBD1 matches at 7 bases. The CDR3 contains 13 residues. Germline-derived CDR1 and CDR2 are LNHDA and SQIVND (reference sequence). V was clipped by 4 bases and J by 8 bases; unmatched bases: 5. This CDR3 reads CASSTDRVDEQFF. The CDR3 nucleotides read TGTGCCAGTAGTACCGACAGGGTTGATGAGCAGTTCTTC.

This sequence joins TRBV5-6 and TRBJ1-2; D not certain. Germline CDR1 reads SGHDT; CDR2 reads YYEEEE. The CDR3 has 12 residues. Trimming removed 2 bases from V and 7 bases from J, with 9 bases in between. The CDR3 region is CASSLGAIGYTF. CDR3 nucleotide sequence: TGTGCCAGCAGCTTAGGAGCGATTGGCTACACCTTC.